This T cell receptor (beta chain) was captured by sequencing in a study of CD8 T cells in ankylosing spondylitis. General observations from the study: Past studies reported some motif variants in reactive arthritis synovial fluid and blood. Typical of ankylosing spondylitis blood, it appeared, was a TCR beta motif of under 10 highly homologous variants. Clones that were linked to disease were CD8+ and were relatively rare in peripheral blood. Significant enrichment of disease-linked clones was reportedly seen in matched ankylosing spondylitis synovial fluid.

TCR beta libraries were made by quantitative 5'-RACE with molecular barcodes. MiXCR was run by TCRdb on the 5' RACE reads, yielding one entry per CDR3 protein. Found here are 350,000 to 550,000 distinct CDR3 sequences, around 26% of them singletons; the top ten hold 0.89%. This clonotype was observed a handful of times. The antigen remains unidentified. The source of this sequence is a male donor with ankylosing spondylitis. The sequenced sample consisted of blood, either unsorted or a sorted T cell fraction (not recorded which).

CDR3 sequence: CSVGSGLLPSYNEQFF. The CDR3 nucleotides are TGCAGCGTTGGAAGCGGACTCCTTCCTAGCTACAATGAGCAGTTCTTC. This chain connects TRBV29-1 to TRBJ2-1, with a possible D match to TRBD2 (5 bases). V shed 4 bases and J shed 3 bases, with 19 bases lying between them. The CDR3 has 16 residues. Germline lookup yields CDR1 SQVTM and CDR2 ANQGSEA.